The text below deals with one T cell receptor (beta chain). Its antigen is still unknown. This entry comes from a study of OX40 agonist ivuxolimab in advanced cancers. Findings and limits, study-wide: In the expanded peripheral T cells, antigen specificity was never determined.

The CDR3 is made up of 15 amino acids. Germline-derived CDR1 and CDR2 are SGHNT and YYREEE (reference sequence). Trimming removed 4 bases from V and 7 bases from J, with 20 bases in between. Only in-frame clones appear in the TCRdb table, and some are missing; sequencing was by immunoSEQ multiplex PCR. The sample records tens of thousands of clones, around 83% being singletons. Sequences were derived from CD4+ or CD8+ T cells sorted from blood, sampled in a trial of the OX40 agonist ivuxolimab. The chain recombines TRBV5-4 with TRBJ1-2, with a weak D call TRBD1 (6 bases). This clonotype originated in an adult with an advanced solid tumor such as melanoma, head and neck, liver or kidney cancer. The CDR3 here is CASSPPGGGYSGYTF. DNA of the CDR3: TGTGCCAGCAGCCCGCCCGGGGGCGGGTACTCTGGCTACACCTTC. Full variable domain (rest looked up from reference TRBV5-4 and TRBJ1-2): ETGVTQSPTHLIKTRGQQVTLRCSSQSGHNTVSWYQQALGQGPQFIFQYYREEENGRGNFPPRFSGLQFPNYSSELNVNALELDDSALYLCASSPPGGGYSGYTFGSGTRLTVV.